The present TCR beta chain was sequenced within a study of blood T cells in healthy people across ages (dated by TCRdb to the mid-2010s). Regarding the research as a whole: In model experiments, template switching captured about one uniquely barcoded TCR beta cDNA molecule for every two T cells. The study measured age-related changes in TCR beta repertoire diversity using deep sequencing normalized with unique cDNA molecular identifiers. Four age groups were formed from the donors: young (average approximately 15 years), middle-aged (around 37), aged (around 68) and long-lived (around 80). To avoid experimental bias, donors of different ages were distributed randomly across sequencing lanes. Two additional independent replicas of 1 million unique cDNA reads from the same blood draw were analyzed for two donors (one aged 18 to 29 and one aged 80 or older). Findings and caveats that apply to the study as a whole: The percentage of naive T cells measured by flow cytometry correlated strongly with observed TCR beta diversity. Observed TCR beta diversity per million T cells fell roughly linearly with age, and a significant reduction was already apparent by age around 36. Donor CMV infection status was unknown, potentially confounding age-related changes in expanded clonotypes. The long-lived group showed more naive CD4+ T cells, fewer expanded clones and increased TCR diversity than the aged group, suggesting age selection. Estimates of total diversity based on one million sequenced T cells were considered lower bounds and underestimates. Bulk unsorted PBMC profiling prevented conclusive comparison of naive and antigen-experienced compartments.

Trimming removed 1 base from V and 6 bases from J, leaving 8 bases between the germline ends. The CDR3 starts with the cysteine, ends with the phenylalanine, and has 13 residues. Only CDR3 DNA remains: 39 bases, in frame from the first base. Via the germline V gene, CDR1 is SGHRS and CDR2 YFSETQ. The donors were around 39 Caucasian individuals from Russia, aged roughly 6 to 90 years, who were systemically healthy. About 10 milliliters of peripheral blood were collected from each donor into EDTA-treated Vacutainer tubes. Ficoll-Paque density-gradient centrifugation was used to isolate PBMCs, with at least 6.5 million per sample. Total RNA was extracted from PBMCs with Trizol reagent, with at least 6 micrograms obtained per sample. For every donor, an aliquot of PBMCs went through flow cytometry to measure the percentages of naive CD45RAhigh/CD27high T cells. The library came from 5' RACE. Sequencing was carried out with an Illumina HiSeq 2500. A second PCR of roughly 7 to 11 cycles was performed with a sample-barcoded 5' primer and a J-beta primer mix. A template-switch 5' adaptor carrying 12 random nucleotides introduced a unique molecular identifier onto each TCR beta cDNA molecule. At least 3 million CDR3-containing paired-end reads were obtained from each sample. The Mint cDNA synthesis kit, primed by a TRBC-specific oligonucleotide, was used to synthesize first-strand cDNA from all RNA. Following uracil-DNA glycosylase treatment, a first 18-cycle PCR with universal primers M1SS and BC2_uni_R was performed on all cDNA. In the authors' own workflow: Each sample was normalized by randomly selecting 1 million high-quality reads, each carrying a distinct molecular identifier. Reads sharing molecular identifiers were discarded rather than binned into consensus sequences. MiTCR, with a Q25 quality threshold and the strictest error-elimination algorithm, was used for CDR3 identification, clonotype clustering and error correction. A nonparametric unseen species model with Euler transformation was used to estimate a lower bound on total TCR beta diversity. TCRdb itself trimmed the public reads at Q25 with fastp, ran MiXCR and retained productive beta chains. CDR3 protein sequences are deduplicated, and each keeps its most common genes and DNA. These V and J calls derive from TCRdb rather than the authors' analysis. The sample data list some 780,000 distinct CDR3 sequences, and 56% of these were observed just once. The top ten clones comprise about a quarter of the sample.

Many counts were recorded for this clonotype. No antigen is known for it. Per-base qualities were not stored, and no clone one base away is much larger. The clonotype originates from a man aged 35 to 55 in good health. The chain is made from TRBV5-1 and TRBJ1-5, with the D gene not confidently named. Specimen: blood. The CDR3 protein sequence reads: CASSLKGGQPQHF. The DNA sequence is TGCGCCAGCAGCTTGAAGGGTGGTCAGCCCCAGCATTTT.